This T cell receptor (beta chain) was recovered during a study of a mutant IDH1 vaccine in newly diagnosed glioma. Time point reported: week 23, last vaccination. Vaccination used 300 ug of mutant IDH1 20-mer peptide per dose, with topical imiquimod. Data came from immunoSEQ multiplex PCR; TCRdb stores just in-frame clones and leaves some out. The table has about 40,000 clones, about 76% seen once. Note on this clone: No antigen is known for it.

Germline V gene sequence: CDR1 LNHDA, CDR2 SQIVND (reference sequence). J gave up 3 bases and V 4 bases, and 5 bases lay outside the gene matches. This CDR3 is 14 amino acids long. The material was PBMCs, obtained from a glioma patient whose treatment included an IDH1 peptide vaccine. The chain carries TRBV19 and TRBJ2-7; the match to TRBD1 covers 8 bases. The receptor was isolated from a man over 45 with glioma. Here the CDR3 reads CASSTGQGNYEQYF. Here the CDR3 DNA reads TGTGCCAGTAGTACCGGACAGGGAAACTACGAGCAGTACTTC.